This TCR beta chain was sequenced during a study of blood T cell repertoires in COVID-19. V lost 4 bases and J 2 bases, leaving 19 bases between the germline ends. The germline V gene encodes CDR1 SGDLS and CDR2 YYNGEE. The CDR3 totals 16 residues. The age range of participants was 18 to 89 years, with residence in roughly 25 US areas. The assay was immunoSEQ multiplex PCR, and TCRdb's table has in-frame clones only and misses some. The top ten hold 1.1% of the sample, which has fewer than 500,000 clones, 80% to 90% seen once. Sequenced sample: PBMCs or T cells enriched from blood (not recorded which). This sequence joins TRBV9 and TRBJ2-7; a weak D match, TRBD1 (5 bases). This receptor was identified in a young man who had recovered from COVID-19. CDR3 amino acids: CASSTKSRGQPYEQYF. The CDR3 DNA follows: TGTGCCAGCAGCACAAAGTCAAGGGGCCAACCCTACGAGCAGTACTTC.